This is a list of T cell receptor beta chains from one sample in a study of blood T cell repertoires in COVID-19. Method: immunoSEQ multiplex PCR; TCRdb's copy keeps in-frame clones and lacks some. The table shows approximately 200,000 clones, with about 90% occurring only once. Sequenced material: PBMCs or T cells enriched from blood (not recorded which). Receptors originate from a man aged 25 to 45 who had recovered from COVID-19. The conserved cysteine and the conserved F or W are not part of the CDR3 here. A D gene is named only where the DNA matches it firmly.

CDR3 protein: ASSQTDRDNQPQH; D gene: TRBD1; J gene: TRBJ1-5; V gene: TRBV28
CDR3 protein: AGSRGTYTDTQY; D gene: -; J gene: TRBJ2-3; V gene: TRBV30
CDR3 protein: ASSYWQGAYEQF; D gene: TRBD1; J gene: TRBJ2-1; V gene: TRBV6-2/TRBV6-3
CDR3 protein: ASSSELYRNTEAF; D gene: -; J gene: TRBJ1-1; V gene: TRBV7-3
CDR3 protein: ASSHGTSGSYEQY; D gene: TRBD2; J gene: TRBJ2-7; V gene: TRBV3-1/TRBV3-2
CDR3 protein: ASSYFPGEQY; D gene: -; J gene: TRBJ2-7; V gene: TRBV13
CDR3 protein: ARLGTEPSYEQY; D gene: -; J gene: TRBJ2-7; V gene: TRBV2
CDR3 protein: ASSPRFRRGRGPSAGAYEQY; D gene: -; J gene: TRBJ2-7; V gene: TRBV7-6
CDR3 protein: AINTGTEAF; D gene: -; J gene: TRBJ1-1; V gene: TRBV10-3
CDR3 protein: ASSLVQGDEKLF; D gene: TRBD1; J gene: TRBJ1-4; V gene: TRBV7-9
CDR3 protein: ASSPAGTGATAF; D gene: TRBD1; J gene: TRBJ1-1; V gene: TRBV18
CDR3 protein: ASSVGPGNGNTIY; D gene: -; J gene: TRBJ1-3; V gene: TRBV9
CDR3 protein: ASTVKWGPEQY; D gene: -; J gene: TRBJ2-7; V gene: TRBV6-5
CDR3 protein: ASSPRTGGHQPQH; D gene: TRBD1; J gene: TRBJ1-5; V gene: TRBV5-1
CDR3 protein: ASSLDGANTGELF; D gene: -; J gene: TRBJ2-2; V gene: TRBV5-5
CDR3 protein: SVGNKGARTYEQY; D gene: TRBD1; J gene: TRBJ2-7; V gene: TRBV29-1
CDR3 protein: ASSQDRSAGGNTIY; D gene: TRBD1; J gene: TRBJ1-3; V gene: TRBV5-8
CDR3 protein: ASSPGLGATDTQY; D gene: -; J gene: TRBJ2-3; V gene: TRBV4-1
CDR3 protein: ASSLTGGETQY; D gene: TRBD1; J gene: TRBJ2-5; V gene: TRBV7-7
CDR3 protein: ASSIGTGEWVECGYT; D gene: TRBD1; J gene: TRBJ1-2; V gene: TRBV5-1
CDR3 protein: ASSQPGQGMGLFNEQF; D gene: TRBD1; J gene: TRBJ2-1; V gene: TRBV3-1/TRBV3-2
CDR3 protein: ASSLVGGQGLYEQY; D gene: -; J gene: TRBJ2-7; V gene: TRBV27
CDR3 protein: ASNTISQGRTEAF; D gene: -; J gene: TRBJ1-1; V gene: TRBV28
CDR3 protein: ASADGVGSYEQY; D gene: -; J gene: TRBJ2-7; V gene: TRBV2
CDR3 protein: ASSLDTFTGELF; D gene: -; J gene: TRBJ2-2; V gene: TRBV18
CDR3 protein: ASSPPGLAGADGELF; D gene: TRBD2; J gene: TRBJ2-2; V gene: TRBV18
CDR3 protein: ATAGGERSSYNEQF; D gene: TRBD2; J gene: TRBJ2-1; V gene: TRBV24-1
CDR3 protein: ASATGAGNTIY; D gene: TRBD1; J gene: TRBJ1-3; V gene: TRBV2
CDR3 protein: ASSIGGQRGYT; D gene: -; J gene: TRBJ1-2; V gene: TRBV19
CDR3 protein: ASSGGRLRAEGYT; D gene: -; J gene: TRBJ1-2; V gene: TRBV6-5
CDR3 protein: ASSLAGYSNQPQH; D gene: -; J gene: TRBJ1-5; V gene: TRBV5-1
CDR3 protein: ASSRGQGEAF; D gene: TRBD1; J gene: TRBJ1-1; V gene: TRBV3-1/TRBV3-2
CDR3 protein: ASRQGGTETQY; D gene: TRBD1; J gene: TRBJ2-5; V gene: TRBV2
CDR3 protein: ASSQYITEGKAF; D gene: -; J gene: TRBJ1-1; V gene: TRBV23-1
CDR3 protein: ASSTTDRYYGYT; D gene: TRBD1; J gene: TRBJ1-2; V gene: TRBV28
CDR3 protein: ASSPPRLTQAKNIQY; D gene: -; J gene: TRBJ2-4; V gene: TRBV18
CDR3 protein: ASSARTGGGGYT; D gene: TRBD1; J gene: TRBJ1-2; V gene: TRBV28
CDR3 protein: ATSDRAGGTEINEKLF; D gene: -; J gene: TRBJ1-4; V gene: TRBV24-1
CDR3 protein: ASSVGPARFGENTIY; D gene: -; J gene: TRBJ1-3; V gene: TRBV9
CDR3 protein: ASSWGQEFTGELF; D gene: TRBD1; J gene: TRBJ2-2; V gene: TRBV5-4